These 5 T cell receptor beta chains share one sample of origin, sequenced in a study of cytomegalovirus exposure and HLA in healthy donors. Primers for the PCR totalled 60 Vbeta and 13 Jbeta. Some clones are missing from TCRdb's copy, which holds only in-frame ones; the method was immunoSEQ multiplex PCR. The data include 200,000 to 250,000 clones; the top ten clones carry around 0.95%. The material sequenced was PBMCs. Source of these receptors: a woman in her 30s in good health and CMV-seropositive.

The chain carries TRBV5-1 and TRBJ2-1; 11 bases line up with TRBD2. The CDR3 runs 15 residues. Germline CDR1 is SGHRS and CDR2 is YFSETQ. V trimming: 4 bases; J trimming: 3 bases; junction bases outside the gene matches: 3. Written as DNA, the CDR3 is TGCGCCAGCAGCCCGACTAGCGGGATCTACAATGAGCAGTTCTTC. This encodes CASSPTSGIYNEQFF.

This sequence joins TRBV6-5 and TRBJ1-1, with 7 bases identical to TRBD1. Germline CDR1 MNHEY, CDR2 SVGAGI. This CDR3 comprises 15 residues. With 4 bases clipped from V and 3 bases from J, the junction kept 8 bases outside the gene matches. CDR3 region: CASSSGYRGDTEAFF. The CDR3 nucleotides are TGTGCCAGCAGTTCCGGTTACAGGGGCGACACTGAAGCTTTCTTT.

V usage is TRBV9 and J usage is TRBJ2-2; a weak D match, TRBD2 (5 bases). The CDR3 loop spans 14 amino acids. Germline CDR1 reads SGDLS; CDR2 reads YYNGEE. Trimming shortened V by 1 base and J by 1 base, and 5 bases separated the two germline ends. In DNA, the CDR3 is TGTGCCAGCAGCGTAAGCGGGAACACCGGGGAGCTGTTTTTT. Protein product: CASSVSGNTGELFF.

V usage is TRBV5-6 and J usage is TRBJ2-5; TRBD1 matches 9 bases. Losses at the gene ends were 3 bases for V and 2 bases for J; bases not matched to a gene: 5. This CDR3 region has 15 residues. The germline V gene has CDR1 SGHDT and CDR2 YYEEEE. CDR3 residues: CASSSGQGGQETQYF. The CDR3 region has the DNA TGTGCCAGCAGCTCGGGACAGGGAGGACAAGAGACCCAGTACTTC.

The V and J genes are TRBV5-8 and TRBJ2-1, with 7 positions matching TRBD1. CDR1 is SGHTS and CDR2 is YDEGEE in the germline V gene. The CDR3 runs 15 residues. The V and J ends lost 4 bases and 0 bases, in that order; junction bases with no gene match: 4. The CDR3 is CASSHSGGSYNEQFF. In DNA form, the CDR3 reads TGTGCCAGCAGCCACTCAGGGGGCTCCTACAATGAGCAGTTCTTC.